This T cell receptor beta chain was sequenced during a study of cytomegalovirus exposure and HLA in healthy donors. Each of the donors was a healthy bone marrow donor. Use of 60 Vbeta and 13 Jbeta primers characterized the PCR. Under the authors' procedure: A later analysis tallied about 80 million unique TCR beta chains, 10 million to 12 million of them shared. Only in-frame clones appear in the TCRdb table, and some are missing; sequencing was by immunoSEQ multiplex PCR. Clonal size and the V and J genes are those of that table, whereas D and trimming came from the DNA. The sample holds over 200,000 clones, around 89% seen once. With 0 bases removed from V and 7 bases from J, the gap between germline ends came to 15 bases. This CDR3 comprises 15 residues. The germline V gene has CDR1 LGHNA and CDR2 YSLEER.

Source material: PBMCs. V gene TRBV4-3 combines with J gene TRBJ1-2, with D possibly matching TRBD1 (5 bases). The receptor comes from a woman under 30 in good health and CMV-seronegative. The CDR3 nucleotides read TGCGCCAGCAGCCAAGATAGTCAGGCAGGGTTTGGCTACACCTTC. It translates to CASSQDSQAGFGYTF.